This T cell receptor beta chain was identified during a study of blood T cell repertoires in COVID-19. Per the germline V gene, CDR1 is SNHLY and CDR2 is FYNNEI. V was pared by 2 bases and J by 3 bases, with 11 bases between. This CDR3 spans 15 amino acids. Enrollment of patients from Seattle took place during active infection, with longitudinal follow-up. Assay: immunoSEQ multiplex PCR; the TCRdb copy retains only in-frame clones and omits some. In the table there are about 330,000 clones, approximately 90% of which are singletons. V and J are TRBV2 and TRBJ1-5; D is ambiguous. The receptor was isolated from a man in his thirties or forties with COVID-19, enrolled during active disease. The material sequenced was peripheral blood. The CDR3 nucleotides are TGTGCCAGCAGTGAAAGTAGTAGCTTCAATCAGCCCCAGCATTTT. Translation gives CASSESSSFNQPQHF.